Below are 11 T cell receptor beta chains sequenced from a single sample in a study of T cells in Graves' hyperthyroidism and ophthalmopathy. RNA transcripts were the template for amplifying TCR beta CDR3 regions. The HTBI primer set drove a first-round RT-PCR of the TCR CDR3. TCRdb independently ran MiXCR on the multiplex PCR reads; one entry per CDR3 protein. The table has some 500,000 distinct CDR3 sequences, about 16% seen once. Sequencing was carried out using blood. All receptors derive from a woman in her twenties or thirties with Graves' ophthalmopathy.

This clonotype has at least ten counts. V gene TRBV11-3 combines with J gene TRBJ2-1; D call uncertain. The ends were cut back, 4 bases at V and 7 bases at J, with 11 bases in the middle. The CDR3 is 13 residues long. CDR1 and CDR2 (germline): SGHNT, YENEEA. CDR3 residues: CASSSSIGNEQFF. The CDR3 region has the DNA TGTGCCAGCAGCTCATCTATTGGGAATGAGCAGTTCTTC.

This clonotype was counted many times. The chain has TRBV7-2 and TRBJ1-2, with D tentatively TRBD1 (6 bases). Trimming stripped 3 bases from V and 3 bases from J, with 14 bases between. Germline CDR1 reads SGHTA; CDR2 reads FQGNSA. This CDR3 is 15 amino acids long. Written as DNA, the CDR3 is TGTGCCAGCAGCTTGAGTTCCACAGGGTACTATGGCTACACCTTC. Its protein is CASSLSSTGYYGYTF.

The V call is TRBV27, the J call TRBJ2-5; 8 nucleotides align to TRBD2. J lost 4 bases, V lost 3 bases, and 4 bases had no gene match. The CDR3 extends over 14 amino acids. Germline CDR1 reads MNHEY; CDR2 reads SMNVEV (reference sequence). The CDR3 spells CASSFAGGLETQYF. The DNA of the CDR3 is TGTGCCAGCAGTTTTGCGGGGGGCCTAGAGACCCAGTACTTC.

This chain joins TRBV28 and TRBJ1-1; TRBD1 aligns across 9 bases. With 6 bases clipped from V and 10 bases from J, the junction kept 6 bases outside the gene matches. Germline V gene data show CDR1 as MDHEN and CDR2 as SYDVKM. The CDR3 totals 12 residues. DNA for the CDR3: TGTGCCAGCAGCTGGACAGGGGAGGCAGCTTTCTTT. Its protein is CASSWTGEAAFF.

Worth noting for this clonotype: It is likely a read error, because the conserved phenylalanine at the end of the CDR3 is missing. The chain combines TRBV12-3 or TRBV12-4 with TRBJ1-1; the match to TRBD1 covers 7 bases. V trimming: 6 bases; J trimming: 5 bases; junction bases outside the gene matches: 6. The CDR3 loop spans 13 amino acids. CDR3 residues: CASRAGGRTEAFL. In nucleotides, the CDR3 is TGTGCCAGCAGGGCAGGGGGACGGACTGAAGCTTTCCTT.

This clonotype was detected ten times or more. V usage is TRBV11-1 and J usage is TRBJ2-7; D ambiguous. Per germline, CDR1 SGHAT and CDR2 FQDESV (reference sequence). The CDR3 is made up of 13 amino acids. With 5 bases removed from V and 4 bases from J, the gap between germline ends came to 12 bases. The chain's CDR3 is CASSPSPAYEQYF. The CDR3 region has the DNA TGTGCCAGCAGCCCATCACCCGCGTACGAGCAGTACTTC.

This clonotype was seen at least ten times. In DNA, the CDR3 is TGTGCCTGGAGTGCGGGGCACACTGAAGAGACCCAGTACTTC. Translated: CAWSAGHTEETQYF. The chain joins TRBV30 to TRBJ2-5, with D perhaps assigned TRBD1 or TRBD2 (5 bases each). CDR3 length: 14 residues. In germline, CDR1 is GTSNPN, CDR2 SVGIG (reference sequence). V was cut by 1 base and J by 3 bases, with 12 bases left in between.

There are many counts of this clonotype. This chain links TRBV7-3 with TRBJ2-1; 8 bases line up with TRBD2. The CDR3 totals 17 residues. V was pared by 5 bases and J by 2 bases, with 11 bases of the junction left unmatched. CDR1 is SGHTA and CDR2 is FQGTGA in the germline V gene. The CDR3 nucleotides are TGTGCCAGCAGCGCCGACTACAGCGGGAGTCCCTACAATGAGCAGTTCTTC. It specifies CASSADYSGSPYNEQFF. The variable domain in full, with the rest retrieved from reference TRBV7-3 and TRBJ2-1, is GAGVSQTPSNKVTEKGKYVELRCDPISGHTALYWYRQSLGQGPEFLIYFQGTGAADDSGLPNDRFFAVRPEGSVSTLKIQRTERGDSAVYLCASSADYSGSPYNEQFFGPGTRLTVL.

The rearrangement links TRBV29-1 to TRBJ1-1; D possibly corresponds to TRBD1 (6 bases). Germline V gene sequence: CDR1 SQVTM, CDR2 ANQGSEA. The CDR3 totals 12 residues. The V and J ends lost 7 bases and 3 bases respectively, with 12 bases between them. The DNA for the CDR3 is TGCAGCGCCGGGACATCTTACACTGAAGCTTTCTTT. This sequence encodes CSAGTSYTEAFF.

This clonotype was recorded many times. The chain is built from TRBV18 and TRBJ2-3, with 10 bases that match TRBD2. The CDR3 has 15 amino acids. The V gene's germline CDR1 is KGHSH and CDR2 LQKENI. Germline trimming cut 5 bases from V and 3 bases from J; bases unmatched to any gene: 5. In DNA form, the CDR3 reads TGTGCCAGCTCATCTGGACTAGCGGCTACAGATACGCAGTATTTT. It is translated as CASSSGLAATDTQYF.

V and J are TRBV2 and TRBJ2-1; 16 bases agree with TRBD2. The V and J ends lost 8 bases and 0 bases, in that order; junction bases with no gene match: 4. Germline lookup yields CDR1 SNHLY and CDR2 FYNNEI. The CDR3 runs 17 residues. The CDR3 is CASGTSGRAGSYNEQFF. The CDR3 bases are TGTGCCAGCGGGACTAGCGGGAGGGCCGGCTCCTACAATGAGCAGTTCTTC.